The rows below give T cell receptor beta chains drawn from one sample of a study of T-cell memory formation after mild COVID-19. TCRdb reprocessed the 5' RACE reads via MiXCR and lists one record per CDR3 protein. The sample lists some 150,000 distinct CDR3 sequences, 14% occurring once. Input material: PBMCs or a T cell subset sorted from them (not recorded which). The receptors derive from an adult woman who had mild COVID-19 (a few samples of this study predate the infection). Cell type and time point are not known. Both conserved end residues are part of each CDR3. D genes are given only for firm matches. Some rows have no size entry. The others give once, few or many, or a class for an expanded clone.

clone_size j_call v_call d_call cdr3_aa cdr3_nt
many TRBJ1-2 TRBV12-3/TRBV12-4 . CASSLGLSGLPYGYTF TGTGCCAGCAGTTTAGGTTTGTCAGGACTCCCCTATGGCTACACCTTC
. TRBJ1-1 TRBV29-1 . CSALEGGTEAFF TGCAGCGCCCTGGAGGGGGGCACTGAAGCTTTCTTT
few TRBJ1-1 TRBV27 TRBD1 CASTLSTGFSGAFF TGTGCCAGCACCCTATCGACAGGGTTCTCTGGAGCTTTCTTT
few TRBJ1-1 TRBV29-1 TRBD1 CSVAGGEDTEAFF TGCAGCGTTGCAGGGGGAGAGGACACTGAAGCTTTCTTT
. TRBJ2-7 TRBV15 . CATSGDNVYEQYF TGTGCCACCAGCGGGGATAATGTATACGAGCAGTACTTC
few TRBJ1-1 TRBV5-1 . CASSLWNTEAFF TGCGCCAGCAGCTTATGGAACACTGAAGCTTTCTTT
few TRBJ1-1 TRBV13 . CASSLSGRDDEAFF TGTGCCAGCAGCTTATCGGGCAGAGACGATGAAGCTTTCTTT
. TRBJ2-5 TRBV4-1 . CASSQVGYDQETQYF TGCGCCAGCAGCCAAGTGGGCTACGATCAAGAGACCCAGTACTTC
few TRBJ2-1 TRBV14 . CASSQDFGPQIDEQFF TGTGCCAGCAGCCAAGATTTTGGACCCCAAATCGATGAGCAGTTCTTC
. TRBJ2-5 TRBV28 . CASSLGFRHPQETQYF TGTGCCAGCAGTTTGGGGTTCCGACATCCCCAAGAGACCCAGTACTTC
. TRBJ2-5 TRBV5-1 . CASSLDGGAETQYF TGCGCCAGCAGCTTGGATGGTGGGGCTGAGACCCAGTACTTC
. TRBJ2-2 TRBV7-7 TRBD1 CASSLGTGRNTGELFF TGTGCTAGCAGCTTAGGGACAGGGAGGAACACCGGGGAGCTGTTTTTT
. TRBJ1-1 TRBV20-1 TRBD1 CSAKTPDRAVTEAFF TGCAGTGCAAAAACTCCAGACAGGGCGGTCACTGAAGCTTTCTTT
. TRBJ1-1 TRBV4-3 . CASSQDPDTLNTEAFF TGCGCCAGCAGCCAAGACCCGGACACTTTGAACACTGAAGCTTTCTTT
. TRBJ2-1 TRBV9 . CAILATIHSSYNEQFF TGTGCCATCCTAGCTACGATTCACAGCTCCTACAATGAGCAGTTCTTC
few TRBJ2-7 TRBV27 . CASSLYRVHEQYF TGTGCCAGCAGTTTGTACAGGGTACACGAGCAGTACTTC
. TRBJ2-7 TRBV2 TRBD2 CASNGGGLYEQYF TGTGCCAGCAATGGCGGGGGTTTATACGAGCAGTACTTC
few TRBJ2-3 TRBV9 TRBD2 CASSPGGADTQYF TGTGCCAGCAGCCCCGGGGGGGCAGATACGCAGTATTTT
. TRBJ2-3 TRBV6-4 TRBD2 CASSDGLASTDTQYF TGTGCCAGCAGTGACGGACTAGCTAGCACAGATACGCAGTATTTT
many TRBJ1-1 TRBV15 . CATALDEGRTEAFF TGTGCCACCGCCTTGGATGAGGGGAGGACTGAAGCTTTCTTT
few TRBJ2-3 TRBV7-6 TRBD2 CASSWSGGGTDTQYF TGTGCCAGCAGCTGGAGCGGGGGGGGTACAGATACGCAGTATTTT
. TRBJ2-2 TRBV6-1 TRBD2 CASRPRGAGELFF TGTGCCAGCAGGCCACGGGGGGCCGGGGAGCTGTTTTTT
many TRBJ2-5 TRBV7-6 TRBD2 CASSFLREVRETQYF TGTGCCAGCAGCTTCTTACGGGAGGTGCGGGAGACCCAGTACTTC
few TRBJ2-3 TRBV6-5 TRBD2 CASSRETSVSDTQYF TGTGCCAGCAGTAGAGAGACTAGCGTTTCAGATACGCAGTATTTT